The 24 T cell receptor beta chains presented below share a single source sample, sequenced in a study of beta chain features in type 1 diabetes. Reverse transcription of all isolated RNA meant that expressed TCRB transcripts were sequenced. Clones were sequenced by immunoSEQ multiplex PCR, and TCRdb holds only the in-frame ones, with some missing. Among approximately 470,000 clones, about 29% were seen once, and the ten largest hold 0.05% to 0.07%. Sequencing was carried out using naive CD4+ T cells from blood. Receptor source: a man younger than 30 in good health.

This clone appeared once. The CDR3 DNA follows: TGTGCCAGCAGTCGTAGACAGGCCTTTCAAGAGACCCAGTACTTC. It specifies CASSRRQAFQETQYF. The V call is TRBV28, the J call TRBJ2-5; D is perhaps TRBD1 (6 bases). Germline V CDR1 and CDR2: MDHEN, SYDVKM. The CDR3 extends over 15 amino acids. Trimming stripped 5 bases from V and 2 bases from J, with 15 bases between.

This clone was seen only a few times. The chain uses TRBV7-9 and TRBJ2-7; no clear D. The CDR3 sequence is 13 residues long. The V end lost 6 bases, the J end lost 0 bases, and 9 bases lay between the germline ends. Germline V lookup: CDR1 SEHNR, CDR2 FQNEAQ (reference sequence). The CDR3 loop is CASRSGSSYEQYF. The CDR3 DNA reads TGTGCCAGCAGATCCGGTAGCTCCTACGAGCAGTACTTC.

This chain connects TRBV30 to TRBJ2-5, with 10 positions matching TRBD1. The V segment lost 4 bases and the J segment 5 bases; nucleotides outside the gene matches: 4. CDR3 length equals 13 residues. CDR1 and CDR2 from the germline V gene are GTSNPN and SVGIG (reference sequence). CDR3 protein: CAWKTGGVETQYF. CDR3 coding DNA: TGTGCCTGGAAGACAGGGGGCGTTGAGACCCAGTACTTC.

This clone was observed a handful of times. The CDR3 is CASSKVRAAPYEQYF. CDR3 DNA sequence: TGTGCCAGCAGCAAGGTCCGGGCAGCTCCCTACGAGCAGTACTTC. The chain has TRBV7-9 and TRBJ2-7; D gene uncertain. Germline V CDR1 and CDR2: SEHNR, FQNEAQ (reference sequence). The CDR3 runs to 15 residues. Trimming removed 5 bases from V and 2 bases from J, with 16 bases in between.

The chain employs TRBV29-1 and TRBJ2-1; the D is unclear. CDR1 and CDR2 from the germline V gene are SQVTM and ANQGSEA. Trimming shortened V by 3 bases and J by 0 bases, and 3 bases separated the two germline ends. The CDR3 is 12 amino acids. CDR3 residues: CSVEVSYNEQFF. DNA for the CDR3: TGCAGCGTTGAGGTCTCCTACAATGAGCAGTTCTTC.

This clone was counted between two and nine times. At the DNA level, this CDR3 is encoded by other sequences in the same sample as well. The V and J genes are TRBV30 and TRBJ2-3, with D perhaps matching TRBD2 (5 bases). Germline lookup yields CDR1 GTSNPN and CDR2 SVGIG (reference sequence). The CDR3 contains 12 residues. Trimming stripped 5 bases from V and 3 bases from J, with 9 bases between. The CDR3 DNA reads TGTGCCTGGGGACGGAGGACAGATACGCAGTATTTT. It encodes CAWGRRTDTQYF. Using reference TRBV30 and TRBJ2-3 for the parts outside the CDR3, the full variable domain is SQTIHQWPATLVQPVGSPLSLECTVEGTSNPNLYWYRQAAGRGLQLLFYSVGIGQISSEVPQNLSASRPQDRQFILSSKKLLLSDSGFYLCAWGRRTDTQYFGPGTRLTVL.

This clone was counted once. This CDR3 is CASSIQGFHEQYF. The CDR3, as DNA: TGCGCCAGCAGCATACAGGGTTTTCACGAGCAGTACTTC. This chain links TRBV5-1 with TRBJ2-7, with D possibly being TRBD1 (6 bases). Germline V gene lookup returns CDR1 SGHRS and CDR2 YFSETQ. Trimming cost V 4 bases and J 5 bases, with 13 bases left between them. The CDR3 is made up of 13 amino acids.

A few counts support this clone. The gene calls are TRBV29-1 and TRBJ2-4, with D perhaps TRBD2 (6 bases). The CDR3 consists of 16 residues. V lost 2 bases to trimming and J lost 0 bases, with 14 bases between them. Germline lookup yields CDR1 SQVTM and CDR2 ANQGSEA. The DNA for the CDR3 is TGCAGCGTTGAACGGTTGGAGGGAGTAGCCAAAAACATTCAGTACTTC. Encoded protein: CSVERLEGVAKNIQYF. Supplemented by reference TRBV29-1 and TRBJ2-4, the full variable domain reads SAVISQKPSRDICQRGTSLTIQCQVDSQVTMMFWYRQQPGQSLTLIATANQGSEATYESGFVIDKFPISRPNLTFSTLTVSNMSPEDSSIYLCSVERLEGVAKNIQYFGAGTRLSVL.

The chain combines TRBV7-3 with TRBJ2-1; D ambiguous. V dropped 5 bases and J dropped 3 bases, with 11 bases sitting between them. There are 14 residues in the CDR3. Germline CDR1 is SGHTA and CDR2 is FQGTGA. DNA for the CDR3: TGTGCCAGCAGCCCCGGCGGTTTCTACAATGAGCAGTTCTTC. Translating it yields CASSPGGFYNEQFF.

The V gene is TRBV7-2, the J gene TRBJ2-3; no firm D call. The CDR3 is 12 residues long. CDR1 and CDR2 (germline): SGHTA, FQGNSA. V was pared by 2 bases and J by 10 bases, with 10 bases between. In DNA, the CDR3 is TGTGCCAGCAGCTTATACAATCGAGCGCAGTATTTT. This translates into CASSLYNRAQYF.

This clone was seen only a few times. This rearrangement joins TRBV10-3 to TRBJ2-2; D gene uncertain. Germline-derived CDR1 and CDR2 are ENHRY and SYGVKD. Trimming stripped 0 bases from V and 2 bases from J, with 7 bases between. The CDR3 contains 15 residues. The CDR3 is CAISESGRNTGELFF. The CDR3 bases are TGTGCCATCAGTGAGTCTGGTCGTAACACCGGGGAGCTGTTTTTT.

The chain has TRBV30 and TRBJ2-2, with a weak D call TRBD1 (6 bases). V shed 2 bases and J shed 8 bases, with 9 bases lying between them. The CDR3 is 12 residues long. Germline-derived CDR1 and CDR2 are GTSNPN and SVGIG (reference sequence). In DNA, the CDR3 is TGTGCCTGGAGTCCCGACAGGGGGGAGCTGTTTTTT. This translates into CAWSPDRGELFF.

In nucleotides, the CDR3 is TGTGCCAGCAGCCTGGCGGTAGCGCCAGATACGCAGTATTTT. Translation: CASSLAVAPDTQYF. This chain uses TRBV7-9 with TRBJ2-3; D is possibly TRBD2 (5 bases). CDR3 size: 14 residues. Germline-derived CDR1 and CDR2 are SEHNR and FQNEAQ (reference sequence). With 5 bases removed from V and 4 bases from J, the gap between germline ends came to 13 bases.

The gene calls are TRBV27 and TRBJ2-1; 9 nucleotides agree with TRBD2. The CDR3 is 14 residues long. Germline CDR1 reads MNHEY; CDR2 reads SMNVEV (reference sequence). V trimming: 5 bases; J trimming: 4 bases; junction bases outside the gene matches: 3. The CDR3 loop reads CASSGTSWYNEQFF. The CDR3 DNA is TGTGCCAGCAGTGGGACTAGCTGGTACAATGAGCAGTTCTTC.

The chain carries TRBV14 and TRBJ2-1; TRBD2 matches at 7 bases. With 4 bases clipped from V and 4 bases from J, the junction kept 10 bases outside the gene matches. Germline loops: CDR1 SGHDN, CDR2 FVKESK. This CDR3 is built from 16 residues. As DNA, the CDR3 is TGTGCCAGCAGCCGTCGACTAGCAGATGATTACAATGAGCAGTTCTTC. Translating gives CASSRRLADDYNEQFF.

The chain employs TRBV11-2 and TRBJ2-3, with TRBD2 as a possible D gene (6 bases). This CDR3 has 14 amino acids. V shed 4 bases and J shed 4 bases, with 12 bases lying between them. Germline CDR1 and CDR2: SGHAT and FQNNGV. Here the CDR3 reads CASSWRLDADTQYF. Here the CDR3 DNA reads TGTGCCAGCAGCTGGCGACTAGATGCAGATACGCAGTATTTT.

The V and J genes are TRBV6-5 and TRBJ2-3; D unresolved. The CDR3 has 11 residues. Germline V gene lookup returns CDR1 MNHEY and CDR2 SVGAGI. V was shortened by 5 bases and J by 1 base, with 1 base between the two germline ends. The DNA of the CDR3 is TGTGCCAGCAGTCGCACAGATACGCAGTATTTT. Translation gives CASSRTDTQYF.

The gene calls are TRBV5-1 and TRBJ2-1; D perhaps matches TRBD2 (5 bases). Germline values: CDR1 SGHRS, CDR2 YFSETQ. The V end lost 0 bases, the J end lost 7 bases, and 8 bases lay between the germline ends. The CDR3 has 13 amino acids. The CDR3 sequence: CASSLARGNEQFF. CDR3 nucleotide sequence: TGCGCCAGCAGCTTGGCCCGAGGGAATGAGCAGTTCTTC.

This clone was picked up a small number of times. The CDR3 bases are TGCAGCGTTGAAACGGGACCGGGACTAGCGAGACCAGATACGCAGTATTTT. Residues: CSVETGPGLARPDTQYF. The J gene is TRBJ2-3, the V gene TRBV29-1, with 10 positions matching TRBD2. The CDR3 consists of 17 residues. Germline trimming cut 2 bases from V and 4 bases from J; bases unmatched to any gene: 12. CDR1 is SQVTM and CDR2 is ANQGSEA in the germline V gene.

V gene TRBV29-1 combines with J gene TRBJ2-3; 8 nucleotides align to TRBD1. V dropped 0 bases and J dropped 4; count of bases not matched to a gene: 6. The CDR3 contains 15 residues. Looked up from germline, CDR1 is SQVTM and CDR2 is ANQGSEA. The CDR3: CSVEDGAGGADTQYF. CDR3 coding DNA: TGCAGCGTTGAAGATGGAGCAGGGGGCGCAGATACGCAGTATTTT.

J is TRBJ2-3 and V is TRBV30; D unclear. Trimming took off 1 base at V and 1 base at J, with 12 bases between the two ends. The CDR3 consists of 15 residues. Germline V gene sequence: CDR1 GTSNPN, CDR2 SVGIG (reference sequence). This CDR3 reads CAWSAPNSGTDTQYF. For the CDR3, the DNA is TGTGCCTGGAGTGCGCCCAATTCCGGCACAGATACGCAGTATTTT. Full variable domain (rest looked up from reference TRBV30 and TRBJ2-3): SQTIHQWPATLVQPVGSPLSLECTVEGTSNPNLYWYRQAAGRGLQLLFYSVGIGQISSEVPQNLSASRPQDRQFILSSKKLLLSDSGFYLCAWSAPNSGTDTQYFGPGTRLTVL.

The rearrangement joins TRBV9 to TRBJ2-1; tentatively, D is TRBD2 (5 bases). Germline CDR1 SGDLS, CDR2 YYNGEE. V lost 0 bases to trimming and J lost 1 base, with 11 bases between them. The CDR3 spans 16 residues. The CDR3 DNA reads as TGTGCCAGCAGCGTAGATCCGTCGGGGTCCTACAATGAGCAGTTCTTC. Encoded protein: CASSVDPSGSYNEQFF.

The chain has TRBV20-1 and TRBJ2-1; D tentatively reads TRBD1 or TRBD2 (5 bases each). V was clipped by 5 bases and J by 8 bases, with 10 bases between them. There are 11 residues in the CDR3. Per germline, CDR1 DFQATT and CDR2 SNEGSKA (reference sequence). The CDR3 reads CSAVRGDEQFF. CDR3 sequence (DNA): TGCAGTGCTGTCCGGGGCGATGAGCAGTTCTTC.

This rearrangement joins TRBV28 to TRBJ2-3, with D tentatively TRBD1 or TRBD2 (5 bases each). This CDR3 is built from 14 residues. The V and J ends lost 6 bases and 3 bases respectively, with 13 bases between them. Germline V gene lookup returns CDR1 MDHEN and CDR2 SYDVKM. The CDR3 loop is CASSRRWGTDTQYF. DNA of the CDR3: TGTGCCAGCAGCCGACGTTGGGGGACAGATACGCAGTATTTT.